This TCR beta chain was documented in a study of T-cell memory formation after mild COVID-19. In the study overall: Clustering of TCRs was largely donor specific. General observations from the study: Memory sampled before infection contained some responding clones, suggesting cross-reactive memory joined.

TCRdb processed the 5' RACE reads anew with MiXCR; each CDR3 protein has one entry. The sample includes about 140,000 distinct CDR3 sequences, 11% to 15% seen only once; the top ten take approximately 30%. This clonotype has at least ten counts. The antigen is not known. Trimming cost V 5 bases and J 0 bases, with 14 bases left between them. The CDR3 length is 16 residues. Germline values: CDR1 LGHNA, CDR2 YSLEER. The source material was PBMCs or a T cell subset sorted from them (not recorded which). The rearrangement uses TRBV4-3 and TRBJ2-1; perhaps TRBD2 as D (5 bases). The sequence was collected from an adult woman who had mild COVID-19 (a few samples of this study predate the infection). Cell type and time point are not known. CDR3 DNA: TGCGCCAGCAGCGACCTATTAGCGAGCTCCTACAATGAGCAGTTCTTC. This encodes CASSDLLASSYNEQFF.